Each of the 22 T cell receptor beta chains below was sequenced from the same sample in a study of blood T cells in healthy people across ages. Using a J-beta primer mix together with a sample-barcoded 5' primer, a second PCR was run for about 6 to 11 cycles. TCRdb re-called the 5' RACE reads through MiXCR, storing one row per CDR3 protein. The sample records 650,000 to 800,000 distinct CDR3 sequences, 52% being singletons. Sequenced: blood. Receptors were obtained from a woman aged 80 or over in good health.

This clonotype was counted a single time. The V gene is TRBV13, the J gene TRBJ2-5; D not resolved. V was clipped by 0 bases and J by 4 bases, with 9 bases between them. The CDR3 runs to 14 residues. Germline V CDR1 and CDR2: PRHDT, FYEKMQ (reference sequence). The CDR3 loop reads CASSLGQYRETQYF. CDR3 DNA sequence: TGTGCCAGCAGCTTAGGACAGTACCGAGAGACCCAGTACTTC.

As to this clonotype: Just one base apart from a much larger clone, this may be a read error. The genes are TRBV12-3 or TRBV12-4 and TRBJ2-5, with 7 positions matching TRBD2. V shed 6 bases and J 11 bases; nucleotides not matched to a gene: 18. The CDR3 runs 15 residues. In DNA form, the CDR3 reads TGTGCCAGCAGCCGCCGGACCAGCGGGAACAATGAGCAGTACTTC. This gives the protein CASSRRTSGNNEQYF.

This chain links TRBV28 with TRBJ1-1; D is possibly TRBD1 (6 bases). The V gene's germline CDR1 is MDHEN and CDR2 SYDVKM. The ends were cut back, 5 bases at V and 0 bases at J, with 7 bases in the middle. This CDR3 contains 13 residues. In DNA form, the CDR3 reads TGTGCCAGCAGTGGGGGCCTGAACACTGAAGCTTTCTTT. This gives the protein CASSGGLNTEAFF.

This clonotype has more than one count but fewer than ten. The CDR3 coding sequence is TGCAGTGCTACGCCGGCAGAAACTAGCACAGATACGCAGTATTTT. Translation gives CSATPAETSTDTQYF. The chain has TRBV20-1 and TRBJ2-3; D is unclear. V shed 4 bases and J shed 0 bases, with 14 bases lying between them. The germline V gene has CDR1 DFQATT and CDR2 SNEGSKA (reference sequence). CDR3 length: 15 amino acids.

The CDR3 sequence is CASSRSATQETQYF. CDR3 coding DNA: TGTGCCAGCTCACGCTCCGCGACTCAAGAGACCCAGTACTTC. This sequence joins TRBV18 and TRBJ2-5, with D hard to call. Germline assignment: CDR1 KGHSH and CDR2 LQKENI. The length of the CDR3 is 14 residues. Trimming cost V 4 bases and J 2 bases, with 11 bases left between them.

The V and J genes are TRBV20-1 and TRBJ1-1; 7 bases map to TRBD1. This CDR3 spans 15 amino acids. The V and J ends lost 1 base and 7 bases, in that order; junction bases with no gene match: 12. The germline gives CDR1 DFQATT, CDR2 SNEGSKA (reference sequence). The CDR3 here is CSARGPSTGADEAFF. For the CDR3, the DNA is TGCAGTGCTAGAGGGCCTTCTACAGGGGCGGATGAAGCTTTCTTT.

This sequence joins TRBV7-2 and TRBJ2-7, with a tentative D call TRBD1 (6 bases). Deletions cut 5 bases from V and 4 bases from J, with 12 bases between. The germline V gene has CDR1 SGHTA and CDR2 FQGNSA. There are 13 residues in the CDR3. The CDR3 DNA reads TGTGCCAGCAGCCTTTACACAGGGTACGAGCAGTACTTC. Protein sequence: CASSLYTGYEQYF.

This clonotype turned up a few times. Written as DNA, the CDR3 is TGTGCCAGCAGCCAACGGGCTCAAGAGACCCAGTACTTC. It yields the protein CASSQRAQETQYF. The rearrangement uses TRBV14 and TRBJ2-5; D not certain. CDR1 is SGHDN, CDR2 FVKESK, per germline. V lost 2 bases, J lost 2 bases, and 6 bases lay in between. This CDR3 has 13 amino acids.

Remarks on this clonotype: Being one base from a much bigger clone, this may be a read error. This chain joins TRBV12-3 or TRBV12-4 and TRBJ2-7; possibly TRBD1 or TRBD2 for D (5 bases each). V was pared by 1 base and J by 7 bases, with 17 bases between. The CDR3 runs to 15 residues. The CDR3: CASSLVGTAGNEQYF. The CDR3 DNA reads TGTGCCAGCAGTTTAGTAGGGACGGCGGGCAATGAGCAGTACTTC.

On this clonotype: The junction does not match germline at one end; this may be a read error. The chain employs TRBV27 and TRBJ2-5; D not resolved. The last part of the DNA fits TRBJ2-7 better; the J call may be wrong. The CDR3 has 12 amino acids. Germline-derived CDR1 and CDR2 are MNHEY and SMNVEV (reference sequence). The CDR3 loop reads CASSFEGNEQYF. CDR3 bases: TGCGCCAGCAGCTTTGAAGGAAACGAGCAGTACTTC.

This clonotype came up many times. This chain's CDR3 is CAGRSQGAKNIQYF. CDR3 in DNA: TGTGCCGGCCGCAGCCAAGGGGCCAAAAACATTCAGTACTTC. This chain links TRBV2 with TRBJ2-4; D call uncertain. The length of the CDR3 is 14 residues. CDR1 is SNHLY and CDR2 is FYNNEI in the germline V gene. V was cut by 11 bases and J by 1 base, with 15 bases left in between.

This clonotype was seen many times. The chain couples TRBV5-1 to TRBJ1-2, with D perhaps TRBD1 (5 bases). There are 13 residues in the CDR3. Looked up from germline, CDR1 is SGHRS and CDR2 is YFSETQ. V lost 9 bases and J lost 4, with 16 bases in between. The CDR3 DNA reads TGCGCCACCCAGTGGGGGTACGGCTATGGCTACACCTTC. Its translation: CATQWGYGYGYTF.

In its sample, this clonotype was seen a few times. The chain has TRBV19 and TRBJ2-3; a weak D match, TRBD1 (6 bases). Germline V gives CDR1 LNHDA, CDR2 SQIVND (reference sequence). CDR3 length: 16 amino acids. V was trimmed by 5 bases and J by 5 bases, leaving 20 bases between them. The CDR3, as DNA: TGTGCCAGTAGTTCTTCCGGGACACATGCTATAGATACGCAGTATTTT. Residues: CASSSSGTHAIDTQYF.

The chain combines TRBV20-1 with TRBJ2-1; the match to TRBD2 covers 9 bases. This CDR3 contains 17 residues. V was pared by 3 bases and J by 3 bases, with 12 bases of the junction left unmatched. Germline lookup yields CDR1 DFQATT and CDR2 SNEGSKA (reference sequence). CDR3 nucleotides: TGCAGTGCTAGGTCTTTTGTTAGCGGGAGAGACTACAATGAGCAGTTCTTC. As protein: CSARSFVSGRDYNEQFF.

There are many counts of this clonotype. This sequence joins TRBV7-9 and TRBJ2-4; TRBD1 might be the D (6 bases). There are 15 residues in the CDR3. Trimming took off 5 bases at V and 8 bases at J, with 19 bases between the two ends. CDR1 and CDR2 (germline): SEHNR, FQNEAQ (reference sequence). Here the CDR3 reads CASSPGAGYRDIQYF. The CDR3 DNA reads as TGTGCCAGCAGCCCAGGGGCCGGATATAGGGACATTCAGTACTTC.

This chain connects TRBV5-1 to TRBJ2-3, with D maybe TRBD2 (6 bases). Germline loops: CDR1 SGHRS, CDR2 YFSETQ. The CDR3 has 14 amino acids. V was pared by 7 bases and J by 7 bases, with 19 bases between. As DNA, the CDR3 is TGCGCCAGCCAGAGGGCGGCGGGATCTAATACGCAGTATTTT. This codes for CASQRAAGSNTQYF.

This clonotype was detected many times. The chain carries TRBV7-9 and TRBJ2-3; D uncertain. Germline V lookup: CDR1 SEHNR, CDR2 FQNEAQ (reference sequence). This CDR3 has 12 residues. The V end lost 7 bases, the J end lost 4 bases, and 9 bases lay between the germline ends. CDR3 bases: TGTGCCAGCACCCCTGAGGCAGATACGCAGTATTTT. Residues: CASTPEADTQYF. The full variable domain, rest sourced from reference TRBV7-9 and TRBJ2-3, is DTGVSQNPRHKITKRGQNVTFRCDPISEHNRLYWYRQTLGQGPEFLTYFQNEAQLEKSRLLSDRFSAERPKGSFSTLEIQRTEQGDSAMYLCASTPEADTQYFGPGTRLTVL.

The CDR3 reads CASSLPSGGNYNEQFF. CDR3 in DNA: TGCGCCAGCAGCTTGCCCTCGGGGGGCAATTACAATGAGCAGTTCTTC. The chain recombines TRBV5-1 with TRBJ2-1; tentative D call: TRBD2 (7 bases). The germline V and J ends were trimmed by 1 base and 4 bases, with 15 bases remaining between them. Germline V gene sequence: CDR1 SGHRS, CDR2 YFSETQ. The CDR3 contains 16 residues.

The chain employs TRBV27 and TRBJ1-2; D remains unclear. This CDR3 spans 14 amino acids. The V gene lost 3 bases and the J gene lost 4 bases, with 12 bases spanning the gap. Germline values: CDR1 MNHEY, CDR2 SMNVEV (reference sequence). DNA of the CDR3: TGTGCCAGCAGTTTCTCCGGGCAGTCCTATGGCTACACCTTC. This encodes CASSFSGQSYGYTF.

This clonotype was found many times. This rearrangement joins TRBV7-2 to TRBJ1-4, with D hard to call. Germline V CDR1 and CDR2: SGHTA, FQGNSA. This CDR3 contains 17 residues. V lost 1 base to trimming and J lost 4 bases, with 16 bases between them. CDR3 DNA: TGTGCCAGCAGCTTAGGAGAAGGGTTCACCATTAATGAAAAACTGTTTTTT. This encodes CASSLGEGFTINEKLFF.

Turning to this clonotype: This sequence may be a read error, since a much larger clone differs from it by one base. V gene TRBV27 combines with J gene TRBJ2-1, with 7 bases matching TRBD1. The CDR3 spans 15 residues. Trimming took 5 bases from V and 10 from J; bases not matched to a gene: 14. Germline CDR1 and CDR2: MNHEY and SMNVEV (reference sequence). This chain's CDR3 is CASSTYRDSDKEQFF. CDR3 nucleotide sequence: TGTGCCAGCAGTACCTACCGGGACAGTGATAAGGAGCAGTTCTTC.

This chain uses TRBV6-2 or TRBV6-3 with TRBJ2-1; D is undetermined. This CDR3 spans 14 amino acids. The germline V gene has CDR1 MNHEY and CDR2 SVGEGT. The V and J ends lost 2 bases and 4 bases respectively, with 9 bases between them. DNA of the CDR3: TGTGCCAGCAGTTACGCGAAGACGTACAATGAGCAGTTCTTC. It encodes CASSYAKTYNEQFF.